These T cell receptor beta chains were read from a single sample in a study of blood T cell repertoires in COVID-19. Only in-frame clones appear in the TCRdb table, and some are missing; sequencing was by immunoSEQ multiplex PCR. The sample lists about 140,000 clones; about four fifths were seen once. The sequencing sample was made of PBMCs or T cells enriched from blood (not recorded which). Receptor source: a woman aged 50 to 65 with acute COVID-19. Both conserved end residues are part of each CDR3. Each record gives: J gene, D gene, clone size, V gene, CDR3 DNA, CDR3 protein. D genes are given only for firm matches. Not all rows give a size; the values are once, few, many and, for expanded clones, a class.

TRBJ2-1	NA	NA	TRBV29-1	TGCAGCGTTCACGCTGAGACGGGCAATGAGCAGTTCTTC	CSVHAETGNEQFF
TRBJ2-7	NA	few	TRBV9	TGTGCCAGCAGCTCCCGACAGGACTCAGAGCAGTACTTC	CASSSRQDSEQYF
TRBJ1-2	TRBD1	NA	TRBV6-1	TGTGCCAGCAGTGAAGCGGGACAGGCTAACTATGGCTACACCTTC	CASSEAGQANYGYTF
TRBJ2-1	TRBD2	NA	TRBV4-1	TGCGCCAGCAGCCAAGTGGCGCTAGCGGGAGGAAATGAGCAGTTCTTC	CASSQVALAGGNEQFF
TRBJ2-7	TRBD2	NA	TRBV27	TGTGCCAGCAGTCGCTCCCCCGGGACTAGCGGGGCGTACGAGCAGTACTTC	CASSRSPGTSGAYEQYF
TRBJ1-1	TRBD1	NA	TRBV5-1	TGCGCCAGCAGCTCCGCCACAGGGGAAGGAACTGAAGCTTTCTTT	CASSSATGEGTEAFF
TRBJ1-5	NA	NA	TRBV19	TGTGCCAGTAGCCCACCAGGGATAGGGAGCAATCAGCCCCAGCATTTT	CASSPPGIGSNQPQHF
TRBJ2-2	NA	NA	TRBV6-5	TGTGCCAGCAGTCAGCAACGACGGGTGATCGGGGAGCTGTTTTTT	CASSQQRRVIGELFF
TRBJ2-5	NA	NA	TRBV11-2	TGTGCCAGCAGCTTAGATCTCGAGACCCAGTACTTC	CASSLDLETQYF
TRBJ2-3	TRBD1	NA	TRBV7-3	TGTGCCAGCAGCGACAGGGTTTCGGATACGCAGTATTTT	CASSDRVSDTQYF
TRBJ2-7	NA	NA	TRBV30	TGTGCGGCGGAGGGGGCCGACCCCTACGAGCAGTACTTC	CAAEGADPYEQYF
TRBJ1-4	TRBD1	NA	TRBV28	TGTGCCAGCAGCACTCTGGGGACAGGGAATGAAAAACTGTTTTTT	CASSTLGTGNEKLFF
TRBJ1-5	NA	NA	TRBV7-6	TGTGCCAGCAGCTTAAGGGGGAGCAATCAGCCCCAGCATTTT	CASSLRGSNQPQHF
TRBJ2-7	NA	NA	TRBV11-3	TGTGCCAGCAGCTCAGGACAAGTCTACGAGCAGTACTTC	CASSSGQVYEQYF
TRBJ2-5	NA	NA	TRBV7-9	TGTGCCAGCAGCTTTCAGGGTCCGGAGACCCAGTACTTC	CASSFQGPETQYF
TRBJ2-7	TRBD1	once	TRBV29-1	TGCAGCGTTGAAAAACAGGGGTCCTACGAGCAGTACTTC	CSVEKQGSYEQYF
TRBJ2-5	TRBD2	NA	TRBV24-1	TGTGCCACGGAAGGGACTAGCGGGAGGGCCGCGTGGACCCAGTACTTC	CATEGTSGRAAWTQYF